Listed below are T cell receptor beta chains from one sample, sequenced in a study of T-cell reconstitution after alpha-beta-depleted transplantation in children. TCRdb re-analysed the PCR reads in MiXCR, keeping a single row per CDR3 protein. The table has about 300,000 distinct CDR3 sequences, over 7% seen once. The source material was peripheral blood, sampled 360 days after TCRalphabeta/CD19-depleted stem cell transplant. These receptors were taken from a female patient aged 2-9 years who had a stem cell transplant for Fanconi anemia, so the T cells may come from the graft donor. CDR3s include the opening cysteine and the closing phenylalanine or tryptophan. A D gene is named only where the DNA matches it firmly. For some rows the clone size is stated as once, few or many, or as a class when expanded; others skip it.

TRBJ2-7,many,TRBD2,TRBV9,CASSVAPGGSYEQYF,TGTGCCAGCAGCGTAGCGCCGGGGGGATCCTACGAGCAGTACTTC
TRBJ1-1,NA,TRBD1,TRBV10-2,CAIRKGQGGTNTEAFF,TGCGCCATCCGAAAAGGACAGGGAGGTACGAACACTGAAGCTTTCTTT
TRBJ1-1,few,NA,TRBV12-3/TRBV12-4,CASRQPGPNTEAFF,TGTGCCAGCAGGCAACCGGGACCGAACACTGAAGCTTTCTTT
TRBJ1-4,many,NA,TRBV7-9,CASSLAQQGKLFF,TGTGCCAGCAGCTTAGCGCAACAGGGAAAGCTGTTTTTT
TRBJ2-5,many,TRBD1,TRBV5-1,CASCDPLRTGLQETQYF,TGCGCCAGCTGCGACCCCCTCCGGACAGGCTTACAAGAGACCCAGTACTTC
TRBJ2-2,few,NA,TRBV6-5,CASSYSGLTNTGELFF,TGTGCCAGCAGTTACTCGGGACTGACGAACACCGGGGAGCTGTTTTTT
TRBJ2-1,NA,NA,TRBV28,CASSLFGSSGIRNEQFF,TGTGCCAGCAGTTTATTTGGTTCCTCAGGGATAAGGAATGAGCAGTTCTTC
TRBJ2-5,many,NA,TRBV10-3,CAISSGGMETQYF,TGTGCCATCAGCTCAGGGGGGATGGAGACCCAGTACTTC
TRBJ2-5,many,TRBD1,TRBV12-3/TRBV12-4,CASSPNRGTQETQYF,TGTGCCAGCAGTCCCAACAGGGGAACTCAAGAGACCCAGTACTTC
TRBJ2-7,many,TRBD1,TRBV15,CATSRAGTGKYEQYF,TGTGCCACCAGCAGAGCCGGGACAGGGAAGTACGAGCAGTACTTC
TRBJ2-2,few,TRBD1,TRBV6-1,CASTTGGYGELFF,TGTGCCAGCACCACAGGGGGGTACGGGGAGCTGTTTTTT
TRBJ1-1,many,NA,TRBV6-5,CASSYLTGQRNTEAFF,TGTGCCAGCAGTTACTTAACAGGACAGAGGAACACTGAAGCTTTCTTT
TRBJ2-1,many,NA,TRBV29-1,CSVDINEQFF,TGCAGCGTAGATATCAATGAGCAGTTCTTC
TRBJ2-5,many,NA,TRBV5-6,CASSLNQETQYF,TGTGCCAGCAGCTTGAACCAAGAGACCCAGTACTTC
TRBJ2-5,many,NA,TRBV5-6,CASSLERGGTQYF,TGTGCCAGCAGCTTGGAAAGGGGGGGGACCCAGTACTTC
TRBJ2-1,few,NA,TRBV28,CASSVYSSNEQFF,TGTGCCAGCAGCGTTTACAGCTCCAATGAGCAGTTCTTC
TRBJ1-1,many,TRBD1,TRBV28,CASSHRGGNTEAFF,TGTGCCAGCAGTCACAGGGGGGGGAACACTGAAGCTTTCTTT
TRBJ2-7,NA,TRBD1,TRBV7-2,CASSLVPTGAYEQYF,TGTGCCAGCAGCTTAGTCCCGACAGGGGCCTACGAGCAGTACTTC
TRBJ1-6,NA,NA,TRBV5-1,CASSLSGTNSPLHF,TGCGCCAGCAGCTTGTCAGGGACCAATTCACCCCTCCACTTT
TRBJ2-7,NA,NA,TRBV6-1,CASSPFPGHFYEQYF,TGTGCCAGCAGCCCTTTTCCGGGACACTTCTACGAGCAGTACTTC
TRBJ1-2,few,TRBD1,TRBV7-9,CASSLSGTGHGNYGYTF,TGTGCCAGCAGCTTATCAGGGACAGGGCACGGCAACTATGGCTACACCTTC
TRBJ1-1,many,NA,TRBV28,CASSLFQGLGSTEAFF,TGTGCCAGCAGTTTATTCCAGGGGTTGGGGAGCACTGAAGCTTTCTTT
TRBJ2-3,few,NA,TRBV5-5,CASSLRFVPDTQYF,TGTGCCAGCAGCTTACGGTTCGTTCCAGATACGCAGTATTTT
TRBJ2-5,few,NA,TRBV5-1,CASSFHDYREETQYF,TGCGCCAGCAGCTTCCATGATTACAGGGAGGAGACCCAGTACTTC
TRBJ1-2,many,TRBD1,TRBV12-3/TRBV12-4,CASSWARTGSGYTF,TGTGCCAGCAGTTGGGCCCGGACAGGGAGTGGCTACACCTTC
TRBJ2-5,many,TRBD2,TRBV18,CASSPGLAGEETQYF,TGTGCCAGCTCACCGGGACTAGCGGGGGAAGAGACCCAGTACTTC
TRBJ2-4,NA,NA,TRBV20-1,CSARDRLGYIQYF,TGCAGTGCTAGAGATCGGCTTGGATACATTCAGTACTTC
TRBJ1-2,many,TRBD1,TRBV5-1,CASSLVGGGSNYGYTF,TGCGCCAGCAGCTTGGTTGGAGGGGGCTCTAACTATGGCTACACCTTC
TRBJ2-5,NA,NA,TRBV5-1,CASSAWGAPGETQYF,TGCGCCTCCTCAGCTTGGGGCGCCCCTGGGGAGACCCAGTACTTC
TRBJ2-3,many,NA,TRBV6-1,CACQDFTSTDTQYF,TGTGCCTGTCAGGACTTCACTAGCACAGATACGCAGTATTTT
TRBJ1-1,few,NA,TRBV3-1,CASSQTQNTEAFF,TGTGCCAGCAGCCAGACACAGAACACTGAAGCTTTCTTT
TRBJ2-7,many,NA,TRBV12-3/TRBV12-4,CASSLNPYSYEQYF,TGTGCCAGCAGTTTAAACCCCTACTCCTACGAGCAGTACTTC
TRBJ2-2,many,TRBD1,TRBV24-1,CATKGALSTGELFF,TGTGCCACCAAGGGGGCCCTCTCCACCGGGGAGCTGTTTTTT
TRBJ1-4,few,TRBD1,TRBV4-3,CASSQLTGVINEKLFF,TGCGCCAGCAGCCAGCTTACAGGGGTAATTAATGAAAAACTGTTTTTT
TRBJ1-2,NA,NA,TRBV29-1,CSVDGLPSNYGYTF,TGCAGCGTTGACGGTCTTCCTTCTAACTATGGCTACACCTTC
TRBJ2-1,many,NA,TRBV20-1,CSASGGGRTYNEQFF,TGCAGTGCTAGTGGGGGCGGCCGAACCTACAATGAGCAGTTCTTC
TRBJ1-6,few,TRBD1,TRBV20-1,CSAGGTVNSPLHF,TGCAGTGCCGGCGGGACAGTCAATTCACCCCTCCACTTT
TRBJ1-5,few,TRBD1,TRBV14,CASSQLGGQGRSRQPQHF,TGTGCCAGCAGTCAACTAGGGGGACAGGGGAGGAGTAGACAGCCCCAGCATTTT
TRBJ2-7,many,NA,TRBV20-1,CSASQKHEQYF,TGCAGTGCTAGTCAGAAGCACGAGCAGTACTTC
TRBJ2-3,few,TRBD2,TRBV19,CASSIGTSGSTDTQYF,TGTGCCAGTAGTATTGGGACTAGCGGGAGCACAGATACGCAGTATTTT
TRBJ1-1,NA,NA,TRBV6-1,CASLRLGDTEAFF,TGTGCCAGCCTACGTCTAGGGGACACTGAAGCTTTCTTT
TRBJ2-3,NA,NA,TRBV9,CASSVAPPPDTQYF,TGTGCCAGCAGCGTAGCTCCTCCCCCAGATACGCAGTATTTT
TRBJ2-2,few,TRBD1,TRBV28,CASSTQGRGLEHGELFF,TGTGCCAGCAGTACCCAAGGCAGGGGGCTGGAACACGGGGAGCTGTTTTTT
TRBJ2-3,few,NA,TRBV24-1,CATSDKYTDTQYF,TGTGCCACCAGTGATAAGTACACAGATACGCAGTATTTT
TRBJ1-2,NA,TRBD1,TRBV12-3/TRBV12-4,CASSFTPGQGDYGYTF,TGTGCCAGCAGTTTTACTCCGGGACAGGGGGACTATGGCTACACCTTC
TRBJ1-5,few,TRBD1,TRBV7-9,CASSSYLRGQKDQPQHF,TGTGCCAGCAGCTCGTACCTAAGGGGGCAGAAAGATCAGCCCCAGCATTTT
TRBJ2-1,many,NA,TRBV6-2/TRBV6-3,CASSQTQGYNEQFF,TGTGCCAGCAGTCAAACACAGGGTTACAATGAGCAGTTCTTC
TRBJ2-1,NA,TRBD1,TRBV29-1,CSVDKSGTVSYNEQFF,TGCAGCGTTGATAAGTCCGGGACAGTCTCCTACAATGAGCAGTTCTTC
TRBJ2-3,many,NA,TRBV28,CASSSLAILNTDTQYF,TGTGCCAGCAGTTCCCTAGCGATCCTCAACACAGATACGCAGTATTTT
TRBJ2-2,NA,TRBD2,TRBV3-1,CACSRVLAGGSTGELFF,TGTGCCTGCAGCCGAGTCCTAGCGGGGGGGAGCACCGGGGAGCTGTTTTTT
TRBJ2-7,NA,NA,TRBV5-1,CASSLGTLEQYF,TGCGCCAGCAGCTTGGGTACCCTCGAGCAGTACTTC
TRBJ1-3,few,NA,TRBV7-8,CASSPWDSGNTIYF,TGTGCCAGCAGCCCATGGGACTCTGGAAACACCATATATTTT
TRBJ2-7,few,NA,TRBV2,CASKIQPLYEQYF,TGTGCCAGCAAGATACAACCACTCTACGAGCAGTACTTC
TRBJ1-5,many,NA,TRBV28,CASSPHWSNQPQHF,TGTGCCAGCAGTCCCCATTGGAGCAATCAGCCCCAGCATTTT